The next 14 T cell receptor beta chains were all read from a single sample in a study of tumor and adjacent non-tumor tissue in lung cancer (dated by TCRdb to the late 2010s). Receptor amplification or capture employed multiplex PCR. For sequencing, an Illumina HiSeq 2500 was employed. TCRbeta libraries were constructed through three rounds of nested PCR with primers (Table S4) according to protocols modified from ARM-PCR. TCRdb redid the processing of the public reads, applying fastp at Q25 and MiXCR, and retained in-frame beta chains. Entries are consolidated by CDR3 protein sequence, retaining the most common genes and DNA. Present in this sample are around 40,000 distinct CDR3 sequences, about three fifths of which were seen just once. Less than 55% of the sample rests with the top ten. RNA was isolated from bulk, unsorted tissue, and RNA quality was assessed with a NanoDrop ND-1000 and an Agilent 2100. Distant non-tumor tissue taken more than 3 cm from the tumor edge was used as the normal lung sample.

The sequencing sample was made of distant non-tumor lung tissue. These TCRs come from a man between 45 and 60 years old with non-small cell lung cancer.

To note about this clonotype: A much larger clone lies one base from this, so it may be a read error. The CDR3 here is CASSPHVAGGTDTQYF. The CDR3 nucleotides are TGTGCCAGCAGTCCCCACGTAGCGGGGGGCACAGATACGCAGTATTTT. The V and J genes are TRBV6-1 and TRBJ2-3; 9 nucleotides line up with TRBD2. J lost 1 base, V lost 5 bases, and 7 bases had no gene match. The germline CDR1 and CDR2 sequences are MNHNS and SASEGT. The CDR3 runs 16 residues.

A remark on this clonotype: It may be a read error: a sequence one base away is much more abundant. The genes are TRBV5-4 and TRBJ2-7; D remains unclear. The CDR3 consists of 13 residues. Germline loops: CDR1 SGHNT, CDR2 YYREEE (reference sequence). CDR3 DNA sequence: TGTGCCAGCAGCTTGCGTGGGTCCTACAAGCAGTACTTC. It specifies CASSLRGSYKQYF.

Regarding this clonotype: A read error may explain this, as a much larger clone is one base away. The gene calls are TRBV6-1 and TRBJ1-2, with a tentative D call TRBD1 (6 bases). The germline CDR1 and CDR2 sequences are MNHNS and SASEGT. CDR3 length equals 13 residues. V dropped 3 bases and J dropped 6 bases, with 11 bases sitting between them. This CDR3 is CASSEVAGDGYTF. The CDR3 nucleotides read TGTGCCAGCAGTGAGGTGGCAGGGGATGGCTACACCTTC.

This clonotype was observed many times. The chain combines TRBV5-4 with TRBJ2-5; 8 nucleotides match TRBD2. CDR1 SGHNT and CDR2 YYREEE come from the germline V gene (reference sequence). The CDR3 runs 14 residues. The junction had 1 base not matched to a gene; V was cut back by 0 bases and J by 3 bases. The CDR3 is CASSLAGGEETQYF. The DNA of the CDR3 is TGTGCCAGCAGCTTGGCCGGGGGGGAAGAGACCCAGTACTTC.

In nucleotides, the CDR3 is TGTGCCAACAAGGGCAGCGGGGGTTCACCCCTCCACTTT. Protein: CANKGSGGSPLHF. The chain has TRBV6-5 and TRBJ1-6; D is perhaps TRBD1 (5 bases). CDR3 length equals 13 residues. The V end lost 10 bases, the J end lost 9 bases, and 16 bases lay between the germline ends. Germline-derived CDR1 and CDR2 are MNHEY and SVGAGI.

A remark on this clonotype: Because the CDR3 is missing its conserved closing phenylalanine or tryptophan, this is likely a read error. The rearrangement uses TRBV11-2 and TRBJ2-2, with D perhaps being TRBD1 or TRBD2 (6 bases each). Germline V lookup: CDR1 SGHAT, CDR2 FQNNGV. CDR3 length: 15 amino acids. The CDR3 coding sequence is TGTGTCAGCAGCTCACTTCGGGGGCCGCCCGGGGAGCTGTTTTCT. The encoded protein is CVSSSLRGPPGELFS.

This sequence joins TRBV12-3 or TRBV12-4 and TRBJ2-2; D uncertain. The CDR3 contains 14 residues. V shed 5 bases and J shed 4 bases, with 11 bases lying between them. The CDR3 reads CASSVQAPTGELFF. DNA of the CDR3: TGTGCCAGCAGTGTTCAGGCGCCCACCGGGGAGCTGTTTTTT.

The count of this clonotype is one. An end of the junction does not agree with germline; a read error may underlie this. The J gene is TRBJ2-1, the V gene TRBV29-1; 7 bases are shared with TRBD1. The CDR3 length is 13 residues. CDR1 and CDR2 (germline): SQVTM, ANQGSEA. Written as DNA, the CDR3 is TGCAGCGTTGAAAAACAGGGGAACGATGAGCACTTCTTC. It encodes CSVEKQGNDEHFF.

Many counts were recorded for this clonotype. This rearrangement joins TRBV12-3 or TRBV12-4 to TRBJ2-7; D might be TRBD1 (5 bases). The CDR3 length is 14 residues. The V end lost 7 bases, the J end lost 2 bases, and 15 bases lay between the germline ends. CDR3: CASTSAGKAYEQYF. CDR3 sequence (DNA): TGTGCCAGCACCTCCGCAGGGAAAGCCTACGAGCAGTACTTC.

Regarding this clonotype: Since a much larger clone is just one base distant, this may be a read error. The chain has TRBV12-3 or TRBV12-4 and TRBJ2-7; 10 bases are shared with TRBD2. This CDR3 contains 14 residues. The CDR3: CASRWTSGLYELYF. As DNA, the CDR3 is TGTGCCAGCAGATGGACTAGCGGACTCTACGAGCTGTACTTC.

Many counts were recorded for this clonotype. The rearrangement uses TRBV6-1 and TRBJ1-4; D remains unclear. The V gene lost 7 bases and the J gene lost 0 bases, with 15 bases spanning the gap. This CDR3 region has 16 residues. Germline V gene sequence: CDR1 MNHNS, CDR2 SASEGT. The DNA for the CDR3 is TGTGCCAGCACCTTGGGTTTAGTTGCAACTAATGAAAAACTGTTTTTT. This codes for CASTLGLVATNEKLFF.

This clonotype occurred many times. The chain combines TRBV29-1 with TRBJ2-7, with 7 positions matching TRBD1. V trimming: 0 bases; J trimming: 0 bases; junction bases outside the gene matches: 5. This CDR3 contains 15 residues. CDR1 SQVTM and CDR2 ANQGSEA come from the germline V gene. In DNA form, the CDR3 reads TGCAGCGTTGAAGATCCGACAGGGAGCTCCTACGAGCAGTACTTC. Residues: CSVEDPTGSSYEQYF.

The chain recombines TRBV5-4 with TRBJ1-4; 9 nucleotides match TRBD1. V lost 8 bases, J lost 1 base, and 9 bases stayed unmatched. The CDR3 spans 16 residues. Germline CDR1 is SGHNT and CDR2 is YYREEE (reference sequence). The CDR3, as DNA: TGTGCCAGTAGCGAGGACAGGGGAGTAACTAATGAAAAACTGTTTTTT. Amino acids: CASSEDRGVTNEKLFF.

As for this clonotype: Germline is not matched at one junction end, which may reflect a read error. The gene calls are TRBV5-6 and TRBJ1-2; 7 bases align to TRBD1. The CDR3 is 12 residues long. The germline CDR1 and CDR2 sequences are SGHDT and YYEEEE. As DNA, the CDR3 is TGTGTCAGCGGCAGGGGGGACTATGGCAACACCTTC. As protein: CVSGRGDYGNTF.